The rows below give T cell receptor beta chains drawn from one sample of a study of identifying expanded T cells in peripheral blood. Using immunoSEQ multiplex PCR, the repertoire was profiled, and TCRdb retains in-frame clones only, with some absent. In the table there are about 58,000 clones, roughly 89% of which are singletons. Input material: blood. The receptors stem from a person between 18 and 69 years old in good health. The CDR3 runs from the conserved cysteine through the conserved F or W. D genes are given only for firm matches. The listing skips clone size in some rows; elsewhere it reads once, few, many or a size class.

>TRBV9|TRBJ2-3|TRBD2|NA
CASSVGAAGGVKDTQYF
TGTGCCAGCAGCGTAGGGGCAGCGGGAGGGGTGAAAGATACGCAGTATTTT
>TRBV5-1|TRBJ2-3|TRBD1|NA
CASSLVGTDSTDTQYF
TGCGCCAGCAGCTTGGTTGGGACAGATAGCACAGATACGCAGTATTTT
>TRBV28|TRBJ1-4|NA|NA
CATSWGGTNEKLFF
TGTGCCACATCATGGGGAGGGACTAATGAAAAACTGTTTTTT
>TRBV27|TRBJ2-1|TRBD2|NA
CASSSAAGGRPVSGGSYNEQFF
TGTGCCAGCAGTTCCGCGGCTGGCGGCCGTCCGGTGAGCGGGGGGAGCTACAATGAGCAGTTCTTC
>TRBV7-2|TRBJ2-2|TRBD2|NA
CASRPAGLRTGELFF
TGTGCCAGCAGACCAGCGGGATTGCGCACCGGGGAGCTGTTTTTT
>TRBV7-2|TRBJ2-1|TRBD2|NA
CASRLPIGTSGSNEQFF
TGTGCCAGCAGGCTCCCTATCGGGACTAGCGGGAGCAATGAGCAGTTCTTC
>TRBV6-6|TRBJ1-1|NA|NA
CASSRVVLNTEAFF
TGTGCCAGCAGTAGGGTAGTACTGAACACTGAAGCTTTCTTT
>TRBV30|TRBJ1-1|NA|few
CAWKARGTEAFF
TGTGCCTGGAAGGCCAGGGGTACTGAAGCTTTCTTT
>TRBV14|TRBJ2-3|TRBD1|NA
CASSLGQAEDTQYF
TGTGCCAGCAGCCTGGGACAGGCGGAAGATACGCAGTATTTT
>TRBV18|TRBJ2-7|NA|NA
CASPEGGAYEQYF
TGTGCCAGCCCGGAGGGGGGGGCCTACGAGCAGTACTTC
>TRBV4-1|TRBJ2-6|TRBD2|few
CASRGPFGGETGANVLTF
TGCGCCAGCAGGGGCCCGTTTGGGGGGGAGACTGGGGCCAACGTCCTGACTTTC